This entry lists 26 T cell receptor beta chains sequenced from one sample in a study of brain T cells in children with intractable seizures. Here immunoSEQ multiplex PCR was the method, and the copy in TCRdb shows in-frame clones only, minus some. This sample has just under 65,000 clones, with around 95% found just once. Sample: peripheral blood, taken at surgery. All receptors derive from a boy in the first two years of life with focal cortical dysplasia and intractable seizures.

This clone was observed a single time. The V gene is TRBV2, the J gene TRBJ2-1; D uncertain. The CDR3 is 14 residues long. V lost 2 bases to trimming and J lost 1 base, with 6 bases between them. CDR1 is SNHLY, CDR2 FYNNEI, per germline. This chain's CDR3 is CASSELTSYNEQFF. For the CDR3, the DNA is TGTGCCAGCAGTGAACTTACGTCCTACAATGAGCAGTTCTTC.

CDR3 loop: CASSLIGGGRDNEQFF. As DNA, the CDR3 is TGTGCCAGCAGTTTAATTGGTGGGGGGCGAGACAATGAGCAGTTCTTC. The rearrangement joins TRBV28 to TRBJ2-1; perhaps D is TRBD1 or TRBD2 (6 bases each). The V end was cut by 2 bases, the J end by 5 bases, with 16 bases between. The CDR3 covers 16 residues. Looked up from germline, CDR1 is MDHEN and CDR2 is SYDVKM.

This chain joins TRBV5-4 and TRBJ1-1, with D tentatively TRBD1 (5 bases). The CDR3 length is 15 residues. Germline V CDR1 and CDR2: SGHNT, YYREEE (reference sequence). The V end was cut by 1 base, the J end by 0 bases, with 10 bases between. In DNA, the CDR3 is TGTGCCAGCAGCTTGTTGGGGGTGTTGAACACTGAAGCTTTCTTT. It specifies CASSLLGVLNTEAFF.

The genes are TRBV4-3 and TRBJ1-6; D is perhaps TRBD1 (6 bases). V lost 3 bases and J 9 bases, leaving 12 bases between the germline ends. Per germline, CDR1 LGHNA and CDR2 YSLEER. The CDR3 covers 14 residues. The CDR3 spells CASSQVDRVSPLHF. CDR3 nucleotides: TGCGCCAGCAGCCAGGTGGACAGAGTTTCACCCCTCCACTTT.

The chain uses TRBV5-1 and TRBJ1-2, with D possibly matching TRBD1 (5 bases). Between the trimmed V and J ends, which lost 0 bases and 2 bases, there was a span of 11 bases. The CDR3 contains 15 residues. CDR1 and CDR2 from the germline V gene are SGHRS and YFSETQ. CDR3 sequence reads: CASSLGGGTNYGYTF. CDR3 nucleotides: TGCGCCAGCAGCTTGGGGGGAGGGACCAACTATGGCTACACCTTC.

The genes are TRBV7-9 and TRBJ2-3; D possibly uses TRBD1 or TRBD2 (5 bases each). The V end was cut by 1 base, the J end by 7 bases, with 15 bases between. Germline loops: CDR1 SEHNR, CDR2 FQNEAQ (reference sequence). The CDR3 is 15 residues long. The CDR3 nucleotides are TGTGCCAGCAGCTTAGTAGTGGGGGTCCCTTATACGCAGTATTTT. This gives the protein CASSLVVGVPYTQYF.

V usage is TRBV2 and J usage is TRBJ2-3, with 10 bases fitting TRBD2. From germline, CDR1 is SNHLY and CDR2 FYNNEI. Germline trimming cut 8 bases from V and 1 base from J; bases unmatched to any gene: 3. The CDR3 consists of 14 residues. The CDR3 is CASCSGGGTDTQYF. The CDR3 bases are TGTGCCAGCTGCAGCGGGGGGGGCACAGATACGCAGTATTTT.

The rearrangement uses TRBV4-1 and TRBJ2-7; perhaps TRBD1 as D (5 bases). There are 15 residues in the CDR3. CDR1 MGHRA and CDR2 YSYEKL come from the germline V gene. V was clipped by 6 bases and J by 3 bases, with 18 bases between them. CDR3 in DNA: TGCGCCAGCAGACAGATTTACGACAGATTCTACGAGCAGTACTTC. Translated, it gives CASRQIYDRFYEQYF.

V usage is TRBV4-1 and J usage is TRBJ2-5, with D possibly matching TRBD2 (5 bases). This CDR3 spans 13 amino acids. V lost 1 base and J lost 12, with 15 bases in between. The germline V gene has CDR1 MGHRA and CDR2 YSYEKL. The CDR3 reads CASSQAPLGVKYF. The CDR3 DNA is TGCGCCAGCAGCCAAGCCCCCCTCGGGGTAAAGTACTTC.

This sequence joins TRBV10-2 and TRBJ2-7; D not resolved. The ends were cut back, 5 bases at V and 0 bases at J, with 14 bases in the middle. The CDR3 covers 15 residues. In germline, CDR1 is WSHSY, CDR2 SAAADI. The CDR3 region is CASSITPPFSYEQYF. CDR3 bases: TGCGCCAGCAGTATTACACCACCCTTCTCCTACGAGCAGTACTTC.

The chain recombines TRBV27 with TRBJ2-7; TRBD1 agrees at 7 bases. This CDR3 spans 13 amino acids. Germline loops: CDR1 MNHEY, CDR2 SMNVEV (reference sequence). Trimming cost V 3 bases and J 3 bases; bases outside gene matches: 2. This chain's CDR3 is CASSLTGNYEQYF. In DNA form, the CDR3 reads TGTGCCAGCAGTTTGACAGGGAACTACGAGCAGTACTTC.

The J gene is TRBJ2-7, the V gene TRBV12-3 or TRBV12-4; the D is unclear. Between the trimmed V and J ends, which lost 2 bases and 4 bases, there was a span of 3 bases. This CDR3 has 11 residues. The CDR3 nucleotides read TGTGCCAGCAGTTTAATGTACGAGCAGTACTTC. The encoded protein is CASSLMYEQYF.

The CDR3 region is CASSPFGGTYYEQYF. DNA for the CDR3: TGTGCCAGCAGTCCGTTTGGGGGGACCTACTACGAGCAGTACTTC. V is TRBV27 and J is TRBJ2-7; TRBD2 is a possible D gene (6 bases). Trimming took 5 bases from V and 3 from J, leaving 17 bases between them. CDR1 and CDR2 from the germline V gene are MNHEY and SMNVEV (reference sequence). The CDR3 consists of 15 residues.

In DNA, the CDR3 is TGTGCCAGCAGCTTAGAGTTTGGGGGGCAGGCCTATGGCTACACCTTC. Amino acid sequence: CASSLEFGGQAYGYTF. The chain links TRBV7-2 to TRBJ1-2; possibly TRBD1 for D (6 bases). This CDR3 is 16 amino acids long. Germline values: CDR1 SGHTA, CDR2 FQGNSA. V dropped 1 base and J dropped 4 bases, with 16 bases sitting between them.

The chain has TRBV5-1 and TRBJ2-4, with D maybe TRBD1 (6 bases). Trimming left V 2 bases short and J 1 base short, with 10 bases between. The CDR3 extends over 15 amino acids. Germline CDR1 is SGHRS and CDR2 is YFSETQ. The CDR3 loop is CASSFPDRAKNIQYF. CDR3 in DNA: TGCGCCAGCAGCTTCCCTGACAGGGCCAAAAACATTCAGTACTTC.

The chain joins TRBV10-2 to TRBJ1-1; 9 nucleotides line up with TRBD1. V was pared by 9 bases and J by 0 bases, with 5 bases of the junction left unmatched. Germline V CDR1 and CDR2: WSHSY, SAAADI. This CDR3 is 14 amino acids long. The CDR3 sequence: CASRDRAMNTEAFF. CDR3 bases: TGCGCCAGTAGGGACAGGGCCATGAACACTGAAGCTTTCTTT.

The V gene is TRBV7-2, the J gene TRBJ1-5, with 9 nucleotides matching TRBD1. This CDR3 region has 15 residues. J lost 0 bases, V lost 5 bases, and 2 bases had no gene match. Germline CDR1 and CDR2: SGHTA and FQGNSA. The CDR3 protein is CASSGTGTSNQPQHF. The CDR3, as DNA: TGTGCCAGCAGCGGGACAGGGACTAGCAATCAGCCCCAGCATTTT.

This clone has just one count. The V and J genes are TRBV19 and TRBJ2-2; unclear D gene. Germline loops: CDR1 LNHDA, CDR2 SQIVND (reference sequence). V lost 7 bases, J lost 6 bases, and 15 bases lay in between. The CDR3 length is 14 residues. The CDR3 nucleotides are TGTGCCAGTACCATTGGGCCCGGCGCCGGGGAGCTGTTTTTT. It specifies CASTIGPGAGELFF.

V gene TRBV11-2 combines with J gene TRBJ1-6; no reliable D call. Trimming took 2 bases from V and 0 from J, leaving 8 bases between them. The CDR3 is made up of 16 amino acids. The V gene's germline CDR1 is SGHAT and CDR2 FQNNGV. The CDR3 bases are TGTGCCAGCAGCTTAAACGCGAGCTCCTATAATTCACCCCTCCACTTT. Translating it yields CASSLNASSYNSPLHF.

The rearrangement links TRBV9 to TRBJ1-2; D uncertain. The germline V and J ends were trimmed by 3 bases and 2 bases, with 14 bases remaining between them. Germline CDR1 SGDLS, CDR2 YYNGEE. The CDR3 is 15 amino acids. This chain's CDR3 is CASSGKGFGNYGYTF. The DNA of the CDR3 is TGTGCCAGCAGCGGTAAGGGCTTTGGGAACTATGGCTACACCTTC.

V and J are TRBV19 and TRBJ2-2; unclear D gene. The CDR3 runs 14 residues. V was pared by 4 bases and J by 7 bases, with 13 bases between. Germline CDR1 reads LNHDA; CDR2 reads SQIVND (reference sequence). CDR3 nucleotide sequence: TGTGCCAGTAGTACGGCCACCAGGATCGGGGAGCTGTTTTTT. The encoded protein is CASSTATRIGELFF.

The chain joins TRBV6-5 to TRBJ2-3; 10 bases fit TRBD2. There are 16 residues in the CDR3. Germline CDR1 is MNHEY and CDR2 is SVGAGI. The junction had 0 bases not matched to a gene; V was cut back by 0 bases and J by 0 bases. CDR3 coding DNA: TGTGCCAGCAGTTACTCGACTAGCGGGAGCACAGATACGCAGTATTTT. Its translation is CASSYSTSGSTDTQYF.

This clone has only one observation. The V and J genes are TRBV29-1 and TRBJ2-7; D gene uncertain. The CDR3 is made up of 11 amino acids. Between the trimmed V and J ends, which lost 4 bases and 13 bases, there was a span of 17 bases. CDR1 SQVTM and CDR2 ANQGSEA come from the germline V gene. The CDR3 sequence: CSVVVLEVSYF. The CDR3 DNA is TGCAGCGTTGTGGTCCTAGAAGTATCCTACTTC.

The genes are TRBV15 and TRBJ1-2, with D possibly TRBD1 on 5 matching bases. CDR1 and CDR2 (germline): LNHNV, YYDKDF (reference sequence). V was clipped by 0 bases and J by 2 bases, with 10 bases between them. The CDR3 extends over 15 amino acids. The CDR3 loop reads CATSRDQGLNYGYTF. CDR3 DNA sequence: TGTGCCACCAGCAGAGATCAGGGCTTGAACTATGGCTACACCTTC.

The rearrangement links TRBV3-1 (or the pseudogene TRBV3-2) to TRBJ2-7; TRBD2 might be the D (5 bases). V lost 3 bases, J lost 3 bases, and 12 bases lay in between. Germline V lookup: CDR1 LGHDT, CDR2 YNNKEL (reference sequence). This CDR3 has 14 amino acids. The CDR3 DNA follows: TGTGCCAGCAGCCAGGAACGGACTTACTACGAGCAGTACTTC. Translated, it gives CASSQERTYYEQYF.

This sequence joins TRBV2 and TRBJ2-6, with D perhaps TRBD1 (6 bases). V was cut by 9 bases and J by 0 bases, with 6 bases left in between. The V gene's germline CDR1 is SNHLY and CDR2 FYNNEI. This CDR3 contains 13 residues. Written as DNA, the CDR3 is TGTGCCAGAGGGGGCTCTGGGGCCAACGTCCTGACTTTC. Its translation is CARGGSGANVLTF. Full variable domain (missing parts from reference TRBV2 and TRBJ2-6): EPEVTQTPSHQVTQMGQEVILRCVPISNHLYFYWYRQILGQKVEFLVSFYNNEISEKSEIFDDQFSVERPDGSNFTLKIRSTKLEDSAMYFCARGGSGANVLTFGAGSRLTVL.